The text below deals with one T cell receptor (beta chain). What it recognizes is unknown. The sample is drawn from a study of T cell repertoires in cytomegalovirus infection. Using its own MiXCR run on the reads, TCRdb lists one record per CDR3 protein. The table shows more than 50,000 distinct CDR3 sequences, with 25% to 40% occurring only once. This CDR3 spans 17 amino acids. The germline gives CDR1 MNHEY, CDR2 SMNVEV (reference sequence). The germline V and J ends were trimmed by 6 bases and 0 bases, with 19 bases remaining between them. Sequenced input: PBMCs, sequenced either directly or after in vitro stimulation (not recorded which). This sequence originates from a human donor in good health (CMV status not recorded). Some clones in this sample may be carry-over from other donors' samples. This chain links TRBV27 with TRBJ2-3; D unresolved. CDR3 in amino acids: CASREKLWSRSTDTQYF. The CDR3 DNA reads TGTGCCAGCAGAGAGAAGCTTTGGAGCCGAAGCACAGATACGCAGTATTTT.